This TCR beta chain was identified in a study of cytomegalovirus exposure and HLA in healthy donors. PCR amplification relied on 60 Vbeta primers (plus 13 Jbeta primers). TCRdb's copy holds only in-frame clones and misses some; the assay was immunoSEQ multiplex PCR. The profile shows roughly 200,000 clones, around 77% of them singletons. V gave up 3 bases and J gave up 0 bases, with 12 bases separating them. The CDR3 loop spans 16 amino acids. Per the germline V gene, CDR1 is MGHRA and CDR2 is YSYEKL. The receptor was isolated from a man aged 25-45 years in good health and CMV-seronegative. The sample was PBMCs. The chain recombines TRBV4-1 with TRBJ1-3; the D gene is possibly TRBD1 (5 bases). This CDR3 reads CASSQKTVHSGNTIYF. CDR3 nucleotide sequence: TGCGCCAGCAGCCAGAAGACAGTCCACTCTGGAAACACCATATATTTT.